This T cell receptor (beta chain) was identified during a study of T cells in Graves' hyperthyroidism and ophthalmopathy. RNA transcripts gave rise to amplified TCR beta CDR3 regions. HTBI primers drove first-round RT-PCR of the TCR CDR3. TCRdb re-called the multiplex PCR reads through MiXCR, storing one row per CDR3 protein. The sample lists 300,000 or so distinct CDR3 sequences, more than 15% occurring once. The germline V gene has CDR1 MNHNS and CDR2 SASEGT. V lost 8 bases, J lost 0 bases, and 12 bases lay in between. The CDR3 spans 14 residues. This clonotype was observed at least ten times. The source of this sequence is a woman aged 55-75 years with Graves' ophthalmopathy. The chain combines TRBV6-1 with TRBJ2-3, with D hard to call. Sequences were obtained from blood. Written as DNA, the CDR3 is TGTGCCAGCTCGGTTAGCACTAGCACAGATACGCAGTATTTT. This gives the protein CASSVSTSTDTQYF.